This TCR beta chain is drawn from a study of shared clonotypes between healthy human individuals. Findings of the study overall: Non-shared clonotypes showed lower generation probabilities than clonotypes common to all four donors.

The germline V gene encodes CDR1 SGHRS and CDR2 YFSETQ. Trimming pared 0 bases from V and 1 base from J, leaving 10 bases between. The CDR3 consists of 15 residues. On this clone itself: Its antigen is currently unknown. Other DNA sequences in the same sample also yield this CDR3.

Repertoires were generated with immunoSEQ multiplex PCR, while TCRdb's copy carries only in-frame clones and drops some. The sample comprises about 1 million clones, around 74% of which are singletons, and 1.4% rests with the top ten. The sample consisted of memory CD4+ T cells sorted from blood. The subset: CD45RA-negative fraction. V gene TRBV5-1 combines with J gene TRBJ2-5, with a possible D match to TRBD2 (5 bases). This receptor was identified in a man in his late teens or twenties in good health. DNA of the CDR3: TGCGCCAGCAGCTTGGCCCCCAGCGGCCAAGAGACCCAGTACTTC. Translation gives CASSLAPSGQETQYF. Drawing the rest from reference TRBV5-1 and TRBJ2-5, the complete variable domain is KAGVTQTPRYLIKTRGQQVTLSCSPISGHRSVSWYQQTPGQGLQFLFEYFSETQRNKGNFPGRFSGRQFSNSRSEMNVSTLELGDSALYLCASSLAPSGQETQYFGPGTRLLVL.